This section outlines one TCR beta chain sequence together with its context. The target antigen is unknown. Reprocessing the 5' RACE reads, TCRdb reports a single entry for every CDR3 protein and omits DNA. The sample has some 440,000 distinct CDR3 sequences, and its top ten clones hold 1.4%. This sample was included in a study of T cells expressing NK-cell markers. Study-wide background: Among the eight sequenced donors, seven tested HCMV-seropositive and one tested seronegative.

The CDR3 consists of 14 residues. Study-level findings and limits: Also leading the CD3+CD56-NKG2C+ fraction in a handful of donors were these clonotypes.

This sequence originates from a woman in her forties or fifties in good health. Sequenced sample: blood T cells: a sorted CD56 or NKG2C T cell subset, CD4+ or CD8+ T cells, or bulk PBMC T cells (not recorded which). The rearrangement uses TRBV12-3 or TRBV12-4 and TRBJ2-5; TCRdb reports TRBD2, a call that lacks DNA to check it against. This CDR3 is CASSSRSLGETQYF.